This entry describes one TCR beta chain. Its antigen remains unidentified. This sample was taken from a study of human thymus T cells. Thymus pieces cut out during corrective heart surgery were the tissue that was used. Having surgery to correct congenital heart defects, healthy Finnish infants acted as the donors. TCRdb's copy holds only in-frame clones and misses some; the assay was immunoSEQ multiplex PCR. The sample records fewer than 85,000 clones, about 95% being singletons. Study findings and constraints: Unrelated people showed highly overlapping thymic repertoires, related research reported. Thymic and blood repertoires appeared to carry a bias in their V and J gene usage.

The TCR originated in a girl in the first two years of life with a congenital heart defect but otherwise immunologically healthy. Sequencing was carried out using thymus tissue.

DNA for the CDR3: TGTGCCAGCAGTACCCCCCCCGGGACTAGCGGGAGGGCGTCAGATACGCAGTATTTT. Its protein is CASSTPPGTSGRASDTQYF. This rearrangement joins TRBV28 to TRBJ2-3, with 16 bases matching TRBD2. The trim removed 5 bases at V and 4 bases at J, leaving 12 bases unmatched. Germline V gene sequence: CDR1 MDHEN, CDR2 SYDVKM. The CDR3 spans 19 residues. The full variable domain, completed using reference TRBV28 and TRBJ2-3, is DVKVTQSSRYLVKRTGEKVFLECVQDMDHENMFWYRQDPGLGLRLIYFSYDVKMKEKGDIPEGYSVSREKKERFSLILESASTNQTSMYLCASSTPPGTSGRASDTQYFGPGTRLTVL.